Included here is one TCR beta chain sequence, with context. V shed 6 bases, J shed 7 bases, and the junction held 5 bases outside the gene matches. The CDR3 is made up of 13 amino acids. In the authors' workflow: How many nucleated cells were present was estimated from reference gene primer amplification. This table comes from immunoSEQ multiplex PCR, and its TCRdb copy is limited to in-frame clones, with some not included. V and J calls plus clone size are reproduced from that table; the DNA served to infer D and trimming. The sample includes 27,000 or so clones, around 90% of them seen just once. The sample is drawn from a study of blood T cell repertoires in COVID-19. Overall study context: Italy, Spain and the United States were the sources of the convalescent and acute COVID-19 samples. The analysed material was cDNA or gDNA that came from T cells, B-cell-depleted T cells, or PBMCs.

The sample consisted of peripheral blood. V is TRBV12-3 or TRBV12-4 and J is TRBJ2-1, with 8 positions matching TRBD1. This TCR was recovered from a human donor in a cohort sampled during active COVID-19. This CDR3 reads CASRPDRGNEQFF. In DNA, the CDR3 is TGTGCCAGCAGGCCCGACAGGGGAAATGAGCAGTTCTTC.